The next 27 T cell receptor beta chains were all read from a single sample in a study of human T cells and chemical hapten exposure. Indicated time point: patch test 1, 2 weeks after DPC sensitization. Specified treatment: therapeutic diphenylcyclopropenone sensitization with weekly scalp DPC. Total RNA extraction was carried out from unfractionated whole blood. TCRdb reprocessed the RACE reads via MiXCR and lists one record per CDR3 protein. The profile covers about 52,000 distinct CDR3 sequences, with approximately 11% appearing a single time and under 2% taken by the ten largest. The source was whole blood, collected in connection with sensitization to the hapten diphenylcyclopropenone (DPC). The origin of the receptors is a woman aged 40 to 50 with alopecia areata. Some clones in this sample may be carry-over from other donors' samples.

This clonotype was observed at least ten times. This rearrangement joins TRBV9 to TRBJ2-5; D not certain. The germline V gene encodes CDR1 SGDLS and CDR2 YYNGEE. Trimming took 4 bases from V and 2 from J, leaving 15 bases between them. The CDR3 extends over 15 amino acids. The CDR3 DNA sequence: TGTGCCAGCAGCCTTTTCTCGGACGGACAAGAGACCCAGTACTTC. Protein: CASSLFSDGQETQYF.

This clonotype was detected ten times or more. The chain couples TRBV6-1 to TRBJ2-1, with TRBD2 matching over 7 bases. CDR1 is MNHNS, CDR2 SASEGT, per germline. V gave up 4 bases and J gave up 0 bases; unmatched junction bases: 9. CDR3 length: 17 residues. This CDR3 reads CASSGHAGGSSYNEQFF. The CDR3, as DNA: TGTGCCAGCAGTGGGCACGCCGGCGGGAGCTCCTACAATGAGCAGTTCTTC.

The chain links TRBV10-3 to TRBJ2-7; D remains unclear. This CDR3 has 13 residues. Germline CDR1 and CDR2: ENHRY and SYGVKD. V gave up 0 bases and J gave up 0 bases, with 3 bases separating them. For the CDR3, the DNA is TGTGCCATCAGTGAGTCCAGCTCCTACGAGCAGTACTTC. It encodes CAISESSSYEQYF.

This clonotype showed up many times. The rearrangement joins TRBV7-9 to TRBJ2-2; D could derive from TRBD1 or TRBD2 (6 bases each). The V end lost 11 bases, the J end lost 0 bases, and 16 bases lay between the germline ends. This CDR3 is 15 amino acids long. Per germline, CDR1 SEHNR and CDR2 FQNEAQ (reference sequence). Here the CDR3 DNA reads TGTGCCCAGACTCGGGGGCCCTCGAACACCGGGGAGCTGTTTTTT. This codes for CAQTRGPSNTGELFF.

This clonotype was picked up many times. The chain carries TRBV28 and TRBJ2-7, with D unclear. Germline V lookup: CDR1 MDHEN, CDR2 SYDVKM. The CDR3 has 14 amino acids. V lost 6 bases and J 0 bases, leaving 12 bases between the germline ends. CDR3 sequence (DNA): TGTGCCAGCAGCCTGGCGACGAGCTCCTACGAGCAGTACTTC. Translating gives CASSLATSSYEQYF.

This clonotype was counted only a few times. This chain uses TRBV12-3 or TRBV12-4 with TRBJ2-5, with no clear D. The V gene lost 5 bases and the J gene lost 3 bases, with 4 bases spanning the gap. CDR3 length: 11 amino acids. The CDR3 protein is CASSGKETQYF. The DNA for the CDR3 is TGTGCCAGCAGTGGTAAAGAGACCCAGTACTTC.

This clonotype was seen a handful of times. This sequence joins TRBV30 and TRBJ2-1; no clear D. The CDR3 has 11 residues. V lost 0 bases to trimming and J lost 6 bases, with 3 bases between them. Germline assignment: CDR1 GTSNPN and CDR2 SVGIG (reference sequence). The CDR3 is CAWSVRNEQFF. CDR3 DNA sequence: TGTGCCTGGAGTGTACGCAATGAGCAGTTCTTC.

The rearrangement uses TRBV9 and TRBJ1-1; D remains unclear. Per the germline V gene, CDR1 is SGDLS and CDR2 is YYNGEE. The CDR3 is 13 amino acids. The V gene lost 4 bases and the J gene lost 5 bases, with 12 bases spanning the gap. The DNA of the CDR3 is TGTGCCAGCAGCCCCGAACTAGGGACTGAAGCTTTCTTT. Residues: CASSPELGTEAFF.

The chain joins TRBV9 to TRBJ2-5; D is uncertain. Per germline, CDR1 SGDLS and CDR2 YYNGEE. The V gene lost 0 bases and the J gene lost 1 base, with 10 bases spanning the gap. This CDR3 is built from 15 residues. The CDR3 DNA follows: TGTGCCAGCAGCGTAGGGGCGGTTGGCCAAGAGACCCAGTACTTC. Amino acid sequence: CASSVGAVGQETQYF.

This clonotype was picked up a small number of times. The V call is TRBV6-2 or TRBV6-3, the J call TRBJ2-7; TRBD2 matches 9 bases. The junction had 7 bases not matched to a gene; V was cut back by 5 bases and J by 2 bases. The germline V gene has CDR1 MNHEY and CDR2 SVGEGT. There are 15 residues in the CDR3. CDR3 in DNA: TGTGCCAGCAGTCCTCTAGCGGGGACCGCCTACGAGCAGTACTTC. Protein sequence: CASSPLAGTAYEQYF.

This clonotype has at least ten counts. At one of its ends the junction is not consistent with the germline gene, which may arise from a read error. The chain recombines TRBV2 with TRBJ2-4, with TRBD1 matching 12 bases. The CDR3 runs to 14 residues. Germline assignment: CDR1 SNHLY and CDR2 FYNNEI. CDR3 in DNA: TGTGCCAGCAGCGAAGGGACAGGGGGCGGCATTCAGTACTTC. Translating it yields CASSEGTGGGIQYF.

V gene TRBV5-1 combines with J gene TRBJ2-2, with D possibly being TRBD2 (6 bases). The CDR3 sequence is 14 residues long. V was shortened by 8 bases and J by 2 bases, with 13 bases between the two germline ends. CDR1 is SGHRS, CDR2 YFSETQ, per germline. The CDR3 is CASTGGENTGELFF. CDR3 in DNA: TGCGCCAGTACAGGAGGGGAAAACACCGGGGAGCTGTTTTTT.

This clonotype was counted at least ten times. This rearrangement joins TRBV10-1 to TRBJ1-1, with 10 bases fitting TRBD1. V lost 3 bases, J lost 11 bases, and 6 bases stayed unmatched. This CDR3 region has 13 residues. Germline loops: CDR1 WNHNN, CDR2 SYGVQD (reference sequence). DNA of the CDR3: TGCGCCAGCAGTGATATGGACAGGGGGGCCGCTTTCTTT. Residues: CASSDMDRGAAFF.

In its sample, this clonotype was seen many times. This chain uses TRBV6-1 with TRBJ2-1, with a possible D match to TRBD1 (7 bases). V was pared by 1 base and J by 8 bases, with 21 bases between. Looked up from germline, CDR1 is MNHNS and CDR2 is SASEGT. This CDR3 region has 17 residues. DNA of the CDR3: TGTGCCAGCAGTGAAGTGACAGGGATCCAGCGGGTGGATGAGCAGTTCTTC. The encoded protein is CASSEVTGIQRVDEQFF.

This chain connects TRBV10-2 to TRBJ1-5; 11 bases are shared with TRBD1. CDR3 length: 14 residues. V lost 7 bases and J lost 5; bases outside the gene matches: 4. Germline CDR1 WSHSY, CDR2 SAAADI. The chain's CDR3 is CASTPGQGDQPQHF. In nucleotides, the CDR3 is TGCGCCAGCACCCCGGGACAGGGGGATCAGCCCCAGCATTTT.

The chain has TRBV4-1 and TRBJ2-1; D gene ambiguous. Germline values: CDR1 MGHRA, CDR2 YSYEKL. The germline V and J ends were trimmed by 0 bases and 8 bases, with 14 bases remaining between them. This CDR3 is 15 amino acids long. The CDR3 nucleotides are TGCGCCAGCAGCCAAGATCCACAGTTAAGGGATGAGCAGTTCTTC. Its protein product is CASSQDPQLRDEQFF.

This clonotype was counted only a few times. This chain joins TRBV27 and TRBJ2-2; D might be TRBD1 (5 bases). The CDR3 length is 18 residues. The germline V gene has CDR1 MNHEY and CDR2 SMNVEV (reference sequence). The V and J ends lost 6 bases and 0 bases respectively, with 20 bases between them. CDR3 sequence reads: CASSPAVRTYANTGELFF. The CDR3 region has the DNA TGTGCCAGCAGCCCCGCAGTGCGGACATATGCGAACACCGGGGAGCTGTTTTTT.

This clonotype was seen more than once but under ten times. CDR3 protein: CASRLQGTGELFF. CDR3 in DNA: TGTGCCAGCAGACTACAGGGGACCGGGGAGCTGTTTTTT. V is TRBV2 and J is TRBJ2-2; TRBD1 agrees at 7 bases. Germline lookup yields CDR1 SNHLY and CDR2 FYNNEI. The CDR3 consists of 13 residues. The V segment lost 6 bases and the J segment 5 bases; nucleotides outside the gene matches: 3.

This clonotype was recorded many times. The gene calls are TRBV4-3 and TRBJ1-4; 7 bases are a match to TRBD1. Losses at the gene ends were 1 base for V and 8 bases for J; bases not matched to a gene: 10. The CDR3 loop spans 16 amino acids. Germline CDR1 reads LGHNA; CDR2 reads YSLEER. Here the CDR3 DNA reads TGCGCCAGCAGCCAAGGCCAGACAGGGTTTTCGGAAAAACTGTTTTTT. Amino acids: CASSQGQTGFSEKLFF.

This clonotype was counted at least ten times. The chain has TRBV6-2 or TRBV6-3 and TRBJ2-4; D unresolved. V was cut by 4 bases and J by 3 bases, with 13 bases left in between. The V gene's germline CDR1 is MNHEY and CDR2 SVGEGT. The CDR3 has 15 amino acids. The CDR3 region is CASSSFDGIKNIQYF. As DNA, the CDR3 is TGTGCCAGCAGTTCTTTCGATGGGATCAAAAACATTCAGTACTTC.

The CDR3 nucleotides are TGTGCCAGCAGCCAAGTCAGATACGGGCGCAGGCACAATGAGCAGTTCTTC. It yields the protein CASSQVRYGRRHNEQFF. The J gene is TRBJ2-1, the V gene TRBV3-1; no reliable D call. The CDR3 contains 17 residues. Germline assignment: CDR1 LGHDT and CDR2 YNNKEL (reference sequence). V lost 1 base and J 5 bases, leaving 18 bases between the germline ends.

Details on this clonotype: This sequence may be a read error, since a much larger clone differs from it by one base. The V call is TRBV7-3, the J call TRBJ1-1; unclear D gene. The germline gives CDR1 SGHTA, CDR2 FQGTGA. This CDR3 has 13 residues. In DNA form, the CDR3 reads TGTGCCAGCAGCTTTAAACCGAACACTGAAGCTCTCTTT. Translated, it gives CASSFKPNTEALF. The full variable domain, its missing parts supplied by reference TRBV7-3 and TRBJ1-1, is GAGVSQTPSNKVTEKGKYVELRCDPISGHTALYWYRQSLGQGPEFLIYFQGTGAADDSGLPNDRFFAVRPEGSVSTLKIQRTERGDSAVYLCASSFKPNTEALFGQGTRLTVV.

This clonotype has a count of ten or more. V usage is TRBV6-6 and J usage is TRBJ1-1; D remains ambiguous. V was pared by 8 bases and J by 1 base, with 11 bases between. This CDR3 region has 13 residues. CDR1 is MNHNY and CDR2 is SVGAGI in the germline V gene (reference sequence). CDR3 loop: CASSILQNTEAFF. CDR3 nucleotides: TGTGCCAGCTCAATACTACAGAACACTGAAGCTTTCTTT.

In its sample, this clonotype was seen a few times. The chain is built from TRBV3-1 and TRBJ2-7; the D is unclear. V lost 1 base and J 3 bases, leaving 7 bases between the germline ends. CDR1 is LGHDT, CDR2 YNNKEL, per germline (reference sequence). The CDR3 length is 13 residues. CDR3 amino acids: CASSQVTGYEQYF. CDR3 nucleotides: TGTGCCAGCAGCCAAGTTACGGGCTACGAGCAGTACTTC.

This clonotype came up many times. V gene TRBV7-8 combines with J gene TRBJ2-7; D call uncertain. CDR1 and CDR2 (germline): SGHVS, FQNEAQ. The CDR3 runs to 14 residues. The V gene lost 5 bases and the J gene lost 7 bases, with 18 bases spanning the gap. Here the CDR3 DNA reads TGTGCCAGCAGCGCCTACTTGCGATTGGGTGAGCAGTACTTC. Translated: CASSAYLRLGEQYF.

The table lists this clonotype with a few counts. The chain employs TRBV19 and TRBJ1-2; 7 bases map to TRBD1. Trimming cost V 2 bases and J 0 bases; bases outside gene matches: 3. The CDR3 loop spans 15 amino acids. The germline V gene encodes CDR1 LNHDA and CDR2 SQIVND (reference sequence). CDR3 residues: CASSIRDSSNYGYTF. CDR3 DNA sequence: TGTGCCAGTAGTATACGGGACAGCTCTAACTATGGCTACACCTTC.

In this sample, this clonotype turned up many times. V is TRBV10-3 and J is TRBJ2-7; weak D call: TRBD1 (5 bases). The CDR3 consists of 13 residues. Trimming left V 5 bases short and J 2 bases short, with 10 bases between. CDR1 is ENHRY, CDR2 SYGVKD, per germline. The DNA for the CDR3 is TGTGCCATCAGTACGACAGATACCTACGAGCAGTACTTC. This codes for CAISTTDTYEQYF.